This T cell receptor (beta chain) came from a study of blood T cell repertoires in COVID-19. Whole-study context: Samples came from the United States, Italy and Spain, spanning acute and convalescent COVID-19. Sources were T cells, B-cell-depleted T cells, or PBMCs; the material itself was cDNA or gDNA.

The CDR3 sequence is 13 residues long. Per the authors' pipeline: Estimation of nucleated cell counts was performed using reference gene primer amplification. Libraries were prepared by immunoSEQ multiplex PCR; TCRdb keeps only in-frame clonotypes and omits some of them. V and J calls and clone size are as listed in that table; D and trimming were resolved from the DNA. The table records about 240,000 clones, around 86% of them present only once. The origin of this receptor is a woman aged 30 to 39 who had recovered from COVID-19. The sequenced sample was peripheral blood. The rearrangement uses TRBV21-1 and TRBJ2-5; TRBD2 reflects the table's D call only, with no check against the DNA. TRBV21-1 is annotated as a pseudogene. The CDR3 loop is CASTLADQETQYF. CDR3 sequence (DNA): TGTGCCAGCACCCTAGCGGATCAAGAGACCCAGTACTTC.